This T cell receptor beta chain originates from a study of blood T cell repertoires in COVID-19. For the study at large: Material from acute and convalescent COVID-19 was sourced from the United States, Italy and Spain.

TCRdb's copy holds only in-frame clones and misses some; the assay was immunoSEQ multiplex PCR. The top ten clones hold 1% to 1.5% of a sample with almost 300,000 clones, about 88% of them seen once. Between the trimmed V and J ends, which lost 3 bases and 0 bases, there was a span of 3 bases. The germline CDR1 and CDR2 sequences are MNHEY and SMNVEV (reference sequence). This CDR3 has 14 amino acids. This TCR was recovered from a man aged 70-80 years with acute or convalescent COVID-19. The sample was peripheral blood. The V gene is TRBV27, the J gene TRBJ2-6, with D unclear. The CDR3 DNA reads as TGTGCCAGCAGTTTTTACTCTGGGGCCAACGTCCTGACTTTC. This encodes CASSFYSGANVLTF.